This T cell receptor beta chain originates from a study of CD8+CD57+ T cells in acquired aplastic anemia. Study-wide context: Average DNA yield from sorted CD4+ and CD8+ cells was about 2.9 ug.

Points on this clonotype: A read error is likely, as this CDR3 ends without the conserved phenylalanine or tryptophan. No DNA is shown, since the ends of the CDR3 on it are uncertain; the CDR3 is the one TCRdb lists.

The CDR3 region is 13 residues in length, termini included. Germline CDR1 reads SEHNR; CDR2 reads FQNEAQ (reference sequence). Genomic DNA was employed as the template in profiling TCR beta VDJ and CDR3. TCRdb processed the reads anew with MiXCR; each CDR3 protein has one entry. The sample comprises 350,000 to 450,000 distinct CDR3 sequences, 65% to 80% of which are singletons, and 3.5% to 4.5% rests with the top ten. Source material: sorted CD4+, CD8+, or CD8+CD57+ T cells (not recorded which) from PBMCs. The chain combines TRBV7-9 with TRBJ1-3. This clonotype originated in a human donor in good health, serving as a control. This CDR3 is CASRNMGSGYTFG.